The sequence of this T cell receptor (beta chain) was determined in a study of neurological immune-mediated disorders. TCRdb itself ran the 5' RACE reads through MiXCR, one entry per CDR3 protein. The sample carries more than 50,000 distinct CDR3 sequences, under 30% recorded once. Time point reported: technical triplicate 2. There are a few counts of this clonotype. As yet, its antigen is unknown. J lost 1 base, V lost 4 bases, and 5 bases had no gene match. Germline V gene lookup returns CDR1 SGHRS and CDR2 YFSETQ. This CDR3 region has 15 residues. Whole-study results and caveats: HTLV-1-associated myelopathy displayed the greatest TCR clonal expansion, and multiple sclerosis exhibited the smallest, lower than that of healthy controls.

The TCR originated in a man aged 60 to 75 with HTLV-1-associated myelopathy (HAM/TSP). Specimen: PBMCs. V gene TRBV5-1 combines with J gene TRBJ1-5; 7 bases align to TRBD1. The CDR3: CASSETGPSNQPQHF. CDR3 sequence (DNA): TGCGCCAGCAGCGAGACAGGGCCGAGCAATCAGCCCCAGCATTTT.